The following is a T cell receptor beta chain sequence with its context. Profiling relied on immunoSEQ multiplex PCR, and the TCRdb table lists in-frame clones only, not all of them. The sample contains some 300,000 clones, 88% of which appear only once. The data belong to a study of blood T cell repertoires in COVID-19. Study-wide context: PBMCs, B-cell-depleted T cells, or T cells provided the cDNA or gDNA that made up the material.

The CDR3 loop spans 14 amino acids. V lost 2 bases to trimming and J lost 4 bases, with 8 bases between them. Looked up from germline, CDR1 is MNHEY and CDR2 is SMNVEV (reference sequence). Sequenced material: PBMCs or T cells enriched from blood (not recorded which). The gene calls are TRBV27 and TRBJ1-4, with D possibly matching TRBD1 (6 bases). The TCR was taken from a woman aged 30 to 39 who had recovered from COVID-19. CDR3 nucleotide sequence: TGTGCCAGCAGTTTAGTAGGGGGTAATGAAAAACTGTTTTTT. It yields the protein CASSLVGGNEKLFF.